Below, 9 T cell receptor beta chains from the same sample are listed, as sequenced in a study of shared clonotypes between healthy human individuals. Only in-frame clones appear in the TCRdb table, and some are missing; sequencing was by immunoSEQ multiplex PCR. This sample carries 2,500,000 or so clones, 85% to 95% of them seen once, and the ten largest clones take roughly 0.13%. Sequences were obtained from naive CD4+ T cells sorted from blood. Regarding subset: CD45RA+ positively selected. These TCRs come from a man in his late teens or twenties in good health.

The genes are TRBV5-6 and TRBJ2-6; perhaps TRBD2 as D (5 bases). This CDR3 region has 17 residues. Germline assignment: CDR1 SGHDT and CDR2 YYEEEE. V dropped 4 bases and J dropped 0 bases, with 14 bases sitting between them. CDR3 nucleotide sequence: TGTGCCAGCAGCGGCGGACTGGGGATCTCTGGGGCCAACGTCCTGACTTTC. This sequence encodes CASSGGLGISGANVLTF.

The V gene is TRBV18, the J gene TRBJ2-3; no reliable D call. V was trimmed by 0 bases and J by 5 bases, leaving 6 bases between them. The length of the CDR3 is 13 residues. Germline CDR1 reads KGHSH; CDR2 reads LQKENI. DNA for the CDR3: TGTGCCAGCTCACCACCGTTCGTAGATACGCAGTATTTT. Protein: CASSPPFVDTQYF.

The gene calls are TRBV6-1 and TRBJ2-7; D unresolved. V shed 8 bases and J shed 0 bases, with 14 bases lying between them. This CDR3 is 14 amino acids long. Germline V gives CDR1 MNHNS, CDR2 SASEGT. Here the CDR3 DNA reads TGTGCCAGCCTCTCCTGGGGTAGCTCCTACGAGCAGTACTTC. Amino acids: CASLSWGSSYEQYF.

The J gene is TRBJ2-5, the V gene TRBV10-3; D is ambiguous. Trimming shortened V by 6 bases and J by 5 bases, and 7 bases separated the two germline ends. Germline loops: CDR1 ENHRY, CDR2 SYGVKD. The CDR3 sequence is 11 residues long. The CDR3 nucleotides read TGTGCCATCAGGAGTTGGGAGACCCAGTACTTC. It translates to CAIRSWETQYF.

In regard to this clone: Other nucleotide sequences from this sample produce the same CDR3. This CDR3 is CASSQGGNTIYF. In DNA, the CDR3 is TGCGCCAGCAGCCAAGGGGGAAACACCATATATTTT. The chain couples TRBV4-1 to TRBJ1-3, with unresolved D. The germline V and J ends were trimmed by 1 base and 4 bases, with 2 bases remaining between them. The CDR3 runs to 12 residues. Germline V gene lookup returns CDR1 MGHRA and CDR2 YSYEKL.

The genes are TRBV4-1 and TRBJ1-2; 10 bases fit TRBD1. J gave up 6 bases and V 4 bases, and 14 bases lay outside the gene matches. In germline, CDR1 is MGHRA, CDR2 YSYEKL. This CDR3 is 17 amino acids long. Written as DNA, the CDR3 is TGCGCCAGCAGCCGGGGCAGCGCGGGACAGGGGCGCGATGGCTACACCTTC. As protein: CASSRGSAGQGRDGYTF.

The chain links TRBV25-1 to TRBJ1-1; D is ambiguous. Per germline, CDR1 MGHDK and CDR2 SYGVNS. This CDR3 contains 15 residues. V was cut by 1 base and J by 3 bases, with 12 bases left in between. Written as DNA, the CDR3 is TGTGCCAGCAGTGAATTGTCGATTGGAGACACTGAAGCTTTCTTT. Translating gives CASSELSIGDTEAFF.

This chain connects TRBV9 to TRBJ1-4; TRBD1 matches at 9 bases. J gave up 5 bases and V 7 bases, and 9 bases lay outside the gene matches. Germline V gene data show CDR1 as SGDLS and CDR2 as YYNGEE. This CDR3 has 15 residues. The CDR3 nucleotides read TGTGCCAGCGGGCCCGCCGGGACAGGGAATGAAAAACTGTTTTTT. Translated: CASGPAGTGNEKLFF.

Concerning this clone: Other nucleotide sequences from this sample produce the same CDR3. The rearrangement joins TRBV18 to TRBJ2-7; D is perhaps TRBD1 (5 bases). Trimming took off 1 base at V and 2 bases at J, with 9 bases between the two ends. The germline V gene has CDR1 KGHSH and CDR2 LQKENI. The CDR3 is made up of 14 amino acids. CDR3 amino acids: CASSPLSGTYEQYF. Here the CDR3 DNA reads TGTGCCAGCTCACCACTTTCAGGGACCTACGAGCAGTACTTC.